This TCR beta chain was retrieved from a study of T cell repertoires in cytomegalovirus infection. Study-wide background: HLA-B-restricted CMV epitopes that are well studied, plus recently identified HLA-C-restricted ones, were used by the study. Through public TCR beta signatures, both CMV infection and matching HLA type were indicated.

One entry per CDR3 protein results from TCRdb running MiXCR on the reads. The sample lists about 110,000 distinct CDR3 sequences, about 30% occurring once. This clonotype was counted only a few times. The antigen is undetermined. Germline assignment: CDR1 MDHEN and CDR2 SYDVKM. J gave up 0 bases and V 6 bases, and 10 bases lay outside the gene matches. CDR3 size: 16 residues. Study observations and caveats: The ex vivo response was dominated by HLA-C-restricted CMV-specific TCR beta clonotypes. People with CMV and the relevant HLA were identified by cumulative public TCR beta family frequency.

The sequences come from CD8+ T cells from cultured PBMCs, collected from culture after CMV antigen stimulation. The TCR was taken from a human donor in good health (CMV status not recorded). Some clones in this sample may be carry-over from other donors' samples. The chain carries TRBV28 and TRBJ1-1; 7 bases are shared with TRBD1. CDR3 sequence: CASSLTEGAMNTEAFF. CDR3 DNA sequence: TGTGCCAGCAGCCTCACGGAGGGGGCCATGAACACTGAAGCTTTCTTT.